These 23 T cell receptor beta chains were all obtained from the same sample, sequenced in a study of early T cells in non-severe SARS-CoV-2 infection. Using its own MiXCR run on the 5' RACE reads, TCRdb lists one record per CDR3 protein. Of about 36,000 distinct CDR3 sequences in the sample, less than 7.5% were seen once. The sample here was whole blood, taken at baseline. These receptors all stem from an adult who was a healthcare worker with PCR-confirmed SARS-CoV-2 infection or an uninfected control (not recorded which).

Ten or more counts support this clonotype. The V gene is TRBV28, the J gene TRBJ1-4; 7 nucleotides match TRBD1. From germline, CDR1 is MDHEN and CDR2 SYDVKM. Germline trimming cut 6 bases from V and 2 bases from J; bases unmatched to any gene: 3. The length of the CDR3 is 14 residues. The CDR3 loop reads CASRLTGTNEKLFF. For the CDR3, the DNA is TGTGCCAGCAGATTGACAGGGACTAATGAAAAACTGTTTTTT.

This chain links TRBV25-1 with TRBJ2-4; TRBD2 is a possible D gene (5 bases). Germline V gene sequence: CDR1 MGHDK, CDR2 SYGVNS. This CDR3 has 16 residues. Trimming removed 1 base from V and 1 base from J, with 11 bases in between. CDR3: CASSESRVGAKNIQYF. CDR3 DNA sequence: TGTGCCAGCAGTGAATCGCGGGTCGGGGCCAAAAACATTCAGTACTTC.

Many counts were recorded for this clonotype. J is TRBJ2-6 and V is TRBV12-3 or TRBV12-4; D unresolved. V gave up 5 bases and J gave up 0 bases, with 5 bases separating them. This CDR3 is 14 amino acids long. The CDR3 bases are TGTGCCAGCAGTCTTGACTCTGGGGCCAACGTCCTGACTTTC. It encodes CASSLDSGANVLTF.

Only a few counts were recorded for this clonotype. The V and J genes are TRBV6-1 and TRBJ2-2, with D possibly being TRBD1 or TRBD2 (5 bases each). V was trimmed by 5 bases and J by 7 bases, leaving 11 bases between them. Germline values: CDR1 MNHNS, CDR2 SASEGT. The CDR3 consists of 13 residues. DNA for the CDR3: TGTGCCAGCAGTCTAGGGGAGAACGGGGAGCTGTTTTTT. This sequence encodes CASSLGENGELFF.

The rearrangement links TRBV18 to TRBJ1-1; tentative D call: TRBD1 (6 bases). The V gene's germline CDR1 is KGHSH and CDR2 LQKENI. V dropped 3 bases and J dropped 7 bases, with 12 bases sitting between them. This CDR3 is built from 13 residues. In DNA form, the CDR3 reads TGTGCCAGCTCACCCGCCCGGGACATTGAAGCTTTCTTT. As protein: CASSPARDIEAFF. The variable domain in full, with the rest retrieved from reference TRBV18 and TRBJ1-1, is NAGVMQNPRHLVRRRGQEARLRCSPMKGHSHVYWYRQLPEEGLKFMVYLQKENIIDESGMPKERFSAEFPKEGPSILRIQQVVRGDSAAYFCASSPARDIEAFFGQGTRLTVV.

The J gene is TRBJ2-1, the V gene TRBV5-4, with 12 bases matching TRBD1. The CDR3 consists of 17 residues. CDR1 and CDR2 (germline): SGHNT, YYREEE (reference sequence). J gave up 9 bases and V 2 bases, and 12 bases lay outside the gene matches. The CDR3 DNA reads as TGTGCCAGCAGCTTTGATCCGGGACAGGGGGCCTTAGGTGAGCAGTTCTTC. Protein sequence: CASSFDPGQGALGEQFF.

This clonotype appeared many times. CDR3 nucleotides: TGCAGTGTGGATTCGTACAATGAGCAGTTCTTC. Protein: CSVDSYNEQFF. The rearrangement links TRBV20-1 to TRBJ2-1; no clear D. Trimming left V 7 bases short and J 4 bases short, with 8 bases between. The CDR3 has 11 amino acids. The V gene's germline CDR1 is DFQATT and CDR2 SNEGSKA (reference sequence).

J is TRBJ1-1 and V is TRBV28, with D hard to call. This CDR3 is 11 amino acids long. V was clipped by 7 bases and J by 4 bases, with 7 bases between them. Germline lookup yields CDR1 MDHEN and CDR2 SYDVKM. The CDR3 sequence: CASMGFTEAFF. CDR3 coding DNA: TGTGCCAGCATGGGTTTCACTGAAGCTTTCTTT.

This chain links TRBV20-1 with TRBJ2-7, with a tentative D call TRBD2 (6 bases). The CDR3 is 14 amino acids. Germline V gene data show CDR1 as DFQATT and CDR2 as SNEGSKA (reference sequence). Trimming took 1 base from V and 5 from J, leaving 15 bases between them. CDR3 residues: CSARGDLAGNEQYF. CDR3 bases: TGCAGTGCTAGAGGGGACTTGGCCGGGAACGAGCAGTACTTC.

The J gene is TRBJ2-7, the V gene TRBV27; 10 bases align to TRBD1. CDR1 and CDR2 (germline): MNHEY, SMNVEV (reference sequence). This CDR3 is 13 amino acids long. CDR3 protein: CASWTGGINEQYF. As DNA, the CDR3 is TGTGCTTCCTGGACAGGGGGTATCAACGAGCAGTACTTC.

This clonotype was seen only a few times. The chain carries TRBV2 and TRBJ2-1; 7 nucleotides align to TRBD2. The CDR3 extends over 16 amino acids. Germline trimming cut 3 bases from V and 9 bases from J; bases unmatched to any gene: 14. Germline V lookup: CDR1 SNHLY, CDR2 FYNNEI. As DNA, the CDR3 is TGTGCCAGCAGTGATGGCGGACTAGTCTCGAAACTTGAGCAGTTCTTC. It codes for CASSDGGLVSKLEQFF.

V and J are TRBV29-1 and TRBJ2-1; 7 positions match TRBD1. This CDR3 is built from 13 residues. Germline-derived CDR1 and CDR2 are SQVTM and ANQGSEA. V was clipped by 5 bases and J by 0 bases; unmatched bases: 1. The CDR3 DNA follows: TGCAGCGTTACAGGGGCCTCCTACAATGAGCAGTTCTTC. Protein sequence: CSVTGASYNEQFF.

Many counts were recorded for this clonotype. In DNA form, the CDR3 reads TGTGCCAGCAGCTTACCCGGACAGGGGATGAACACTGAAGCTTTCTTT. Its protein is CASSLPGQGMNTEAFF. The V gene is TRBV7-2, the J gene TRBJ1-1; 9 bases are a match to TRBD1. CDR3 size: 16 residues. Trimming removed 2 bases from V and 0 bases from J; junction bases left unmatched: 4. The germline V gene encodes CDR1 SGHTA and CDR2 FQGNSA.

This clonotype was counted a few times. This chain connects TRBV9 to TRBJ2-1; D ambiguous. Germline CDR1 and CDR2: SGDLS and YYNGEE. V was clipped by 3 bases and J by 0 bases, with 19 bases between them. The CDR3 runs 18 residues. The CDR3 region is CASSGTSSHSSSYNEQFF. The CDR3 DNA reads as TGTGCCAGCAGCGGAACCTCGAGCCACTCGAGCTCCTACAATGAGCAGTTCTTC.

About this clonotype itself: With a much larger clone just one base away, this may be a read error. V and J are TRBV7-9 and TRBJ1-2; D remains ambiguous. Per the germline V gene, CDR1 is SEHNR and CDR2 is FQNEAQ (reference sequence). The CDR3 spans 14 residues. The DNA of the CDR3 is TGTGCCAGCAGCTTAAGCTACGGAAAGGATGGCCACACCTTC. Translation: CASSLSYGKDGHTF.

The rearrangement uses TRBV27 and TRBJ1-1; 9 bases match TRBD1. V trimming: 1 base; J trimming: 3 bases; junction bases outside the gene matches: 0. In germline, CDR1 is MNHEY, CDR2 SMNVEV (reference sequence). This CDR3 spans 14 amino acids. The CDR3 sequence: CASSLWDRDTEAFF. Here the CDR3 DNA reads TGTGCCAGCAGTTTATGGGACAGGGACACTGAAGCTTTCTTT.

This clonotype occurred many times. The chain has TRBV7-2 and TRBJ2-1, with no clear D. Germline V CDR1 and CDR2: SGHTA, FQGNSA. The germline V and J ends were trimmed by 1 base and 10 bases, with 8 bases remaining between them. This CDR3 spans 12 amino acids. The CDR3 coding sequence is TGTGCCAGCAGCTTAGGCACCCGGGAGCAGTTCTTC. Amino acid sequence: CASSLGTREQFF. Complete variable domain (other parts from reference TRBV7-2 and TRBJ2-1): GAGVSQSPSNKVTEKGKDVELRCDPISGHTALYWYRQSLGQGLEFLIYFQGNSAPDKSGLPSDRFSAERTGGSVSTLTIQRTQQEDSAVYLCASSLGTREQFFGPGTRLTVL.

V is TRBV12-3 or TRBV12-4 and J is TRBJ2-1; D is perhaps TRBD1 or TRBD2 (6 bases each). This CDR3 has 17 residues. V lost 6 bases to trimming and J lost 2 bases, with 20 bases between them. The CDR3 DNA reads TGTGCCAGCAGCCCCGGTCAGACGGGGGCACCCTACAATGAGCAGTTCTTC. Translated: CASSPGQTGAPYNEQFF.

This clonotype was recorded a few times. The chain links TRBV20-1 to TRBJ1-1, with D hard to call. The V gene's germline CDR1 is DFQATT and CDR2 SNEGSKA (reference sequence). Trimming removed 0 bases from V and 10 bases from J, with 15 bases in between. CDR3 length equals 13 residues. The CDR3 protein is CSARDRVLASAFF. DNA of the CDR3: TGCAGTGCTAGAGATCGGGTTCTAGCTTCAGCTTTCTTT.

The chain employs TRBV7-3 and TRBJ2-2, with 8 nucleotides matching TRBD2. Unmatched junction bases numbered 1, after V lost 0 bases and J lost 1 base. CDR1 and CDR2 (germline): SGHTA, FQGTGA. This CDR3 region has 16 residues. CDR3 residues: CASSLTLAGNTGELFF. The CDR3 nucleotides are TGTGCCAGCAGCTTAACCCTAGCGGGGAACACCGGGGAGCTGTTTTTT.

The chain has TRBV5-1 and TRBJ2-2; D tentatively reads TRBD1 or TRBD2 (7 bases each). The CDR3 totals 16 residues. V was cut by 0 bases and J by 2 bases, with 11 bases left in between. Per the germline V gene, CDR1 is SGHRS and CDR2 is YFSETQ. CDR3 in amino acids: CASSLGQGLNTGELFF. CDR3 in DNA: TGCGCCAGCAGCTTGGGACAGGGACTAAACACCGGGGAGCTGTTTTTT.

This clonotype was recorded at least ten times. The CDR3 DNA follows: TGTGCCAGCAGTTCCCTTTTGAGGGGGACTGAAGCTTTCTTT. Its translation: CASSSLLRGTEAFF. The chain employs TRBV27 and TRBJ1-1; D is possibly TRBD1 (6 bases). This CDR3 is built from 14 residues. Trimming cost V 4 bases and J 5 bases, with 14 bases left between them. Germline V lookup: CDR1 MNHEY, CDR2 SMNVEV (reference sequence).

The chain uses TRBV28 and TRBJ1-1; D unclear. V was pared by 2 bases and J by 8 bases, with 6 bases between. The CDR3 is 11 residues long. The germline CDR1 and CDR2 sequences are MDHEN and SYDVKM. The CDR3 nucleotides are TGTGCCAGCAGTTTAACGCAGGAAGCTTTCTTT. Its protein is CASSLTQEAFF.